This T cell receptor (beta chain) originates from a study of T cells in Graves' hyperthyroidism and ophthalmopathy. Points from the study as a whole: Among clonotypes expanded in thyroid above 0.001, most were also found in blood.

Amplified TCR beta CDR3 regions came from RNA transcripts. The TCR CDR3 first-round RT-PCR relied on the HTBI primer set. MiXCR was run by TCRdb on the multiplex PCR reads, yielding one entry per CDR3 protein. The sample yields roughly 560,000 distinct CDR3 sequences, over 12% seen once. This clonotype has at least ten counts. Its cognate antigen is unknown. Source material for PBMCs was over 7.5 ml fresh peripheral blood. CDR1 and CDR2 (germline): SQVTM, ANQGSEA. The CDR3 loop spans 11 amino acids. Trimming took 3 bases from V and 2 from J, leaving 5 bases between them. The chain couples TRBV29-1 to TRBJ2-7; D is uncertain. Source material: blood. The clonotype originates from a woman aged 40-49 years with Graves' ophthalmopathy. The CDR3: CSVDDAYEQYF. The CDR3 coding sequence is TGCAGCGTTGACGATGCCTACGAGCAGTACTTC.